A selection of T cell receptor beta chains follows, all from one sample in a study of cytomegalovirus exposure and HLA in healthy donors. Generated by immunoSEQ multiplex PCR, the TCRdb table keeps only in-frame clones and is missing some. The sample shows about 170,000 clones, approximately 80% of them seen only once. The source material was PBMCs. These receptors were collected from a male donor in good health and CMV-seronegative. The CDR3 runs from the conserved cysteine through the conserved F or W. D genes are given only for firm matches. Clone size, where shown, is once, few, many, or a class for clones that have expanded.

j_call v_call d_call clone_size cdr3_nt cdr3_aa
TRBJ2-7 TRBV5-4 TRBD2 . TGTGCCAGCAGCCCCGGGGGGAGAGGGCTTACCTCCTACGAGCAGTACTTC CASSPGGRGLTSYEQYF
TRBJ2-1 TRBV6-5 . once TGTGCCAGCAGTTACGGCAGGGGCTCCTACAATGAGCAGTTCTTC CASSYGRGSYNEQFF
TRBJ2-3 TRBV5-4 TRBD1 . TGTGCCACCCAAAGGGGACAGTCGAGCACAGATACGCAGTATTTT CATQRGQSSTDTQYF
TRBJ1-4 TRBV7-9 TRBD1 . TGTTCCAGCAGCTTACAGGGGGTAAATGAAAAACTGTTTTTT CSSSLQGVNEKLFF
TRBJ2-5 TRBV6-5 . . TGTGCCAGCAGATACACAGGGCTGTCAGAGACCCAGTACTTC CASRYTGLSETQYF
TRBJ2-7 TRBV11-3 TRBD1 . TGTGCCAGCAGCCCAGGACAGGGCTACGAGCAGTACTTC CASSPGQGYEQYF
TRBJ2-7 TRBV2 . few TGTGCCAGCAAGCCCCCGGGAGTCTACGAGCAGTACTTC CASKPPGVYEQYF
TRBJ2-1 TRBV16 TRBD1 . TGTGCCAGCAGCCAACGACAGGGTACCCACAATGAGCAGTTCTTC CASSQRQGTHNEQFF
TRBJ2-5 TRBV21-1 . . TGTGCCAGCAGCAAAGGGGCCCGGCGAGAGACCCAGTACTTC CASSKGARRETQYF
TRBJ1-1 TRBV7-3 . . TGTGCCAGCAGCTTAACGTCTTCCAGTAACACTGAAGCTTTCTTT CASSLTSSSNTEAFF
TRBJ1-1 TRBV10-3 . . TGTGCCATCAGCTCACCAGGGCGGGGGAAGAGCACTGAAGCTTTCTTT CAISSPGRGKSTEAFF
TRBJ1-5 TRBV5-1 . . TGCGCCAGCAGCAGGGACTCCAATCAGCCCCAGCATTTT CASSRDSNQPQHF
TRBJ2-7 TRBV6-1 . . TGTGCCACTAAAACAGGGTTTCAGGCCTACGAGCAGTACTTC CATKTGFQAYEQYF
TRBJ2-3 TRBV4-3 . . TGCGCCAGCAGCCCCCTAGCCCCTGGCGGAACCTACACAGATACGCAGTATTTT CASSPLAPGGTYTDTQYF
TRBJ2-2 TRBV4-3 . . TGCGCCAGCAGCCAAGCAGGGGGGCGGCCAGGGGAGCTGTTTTTT CASSQAGGRPGELFF
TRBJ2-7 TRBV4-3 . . TGCGCCAGCAGCCAAGAGCGCACCCCCTCCTACGAGCAGTACTTC CASSQERTPSYEQYF
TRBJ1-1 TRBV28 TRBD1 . TGTGCCAGCAGTCCTTACAGGGGGCAGGGCACTGAAGCTTTCTTT CASSPYRGQGTEAFF
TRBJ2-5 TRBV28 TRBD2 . TGTGCCAGAGATTCGCCAGCGGGGGGGTACGACCAAGAGACCCAGTACTTC CARDSPAGGYDQETQYF
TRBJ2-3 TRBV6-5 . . TGTGCCAGCAGTTACTCGGAGGGCACGCAGTATTTT CASSYSEGTQYF
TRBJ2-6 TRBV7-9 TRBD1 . TGTGCCAGCAGCCTTAGGGACAGGGGGCTGGCTGGGGCCAACGTCCTGACTTTC CASSLRDRGLAGANVLTF
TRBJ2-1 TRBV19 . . TGTGCCAGTAGTACTGGACTGCGCTACAATGAGCAGTTCTTC CASSTGLRYNEQFF
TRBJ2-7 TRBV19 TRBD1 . TGTGCCAGTAGGGGGACAGGGATGATCTACGAGCAGTACTTC CASRGTGMIYEQYF
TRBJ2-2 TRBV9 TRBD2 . TGTGCCAGCAGCGTAAGCGGGGTTAACACCGGGGAGCTGTTTTTT CASSVSGVNTGELFF
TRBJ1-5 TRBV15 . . TGTGCCACCAGCAGAGTAGCGAGTGGTCAGCCCCAGCATTTT CATSRVASGQPQHF
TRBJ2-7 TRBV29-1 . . TGCAGCGTCGCCCGGGACACCGGCTACGAGCAGTACTTC CSVARDTGYEQYF
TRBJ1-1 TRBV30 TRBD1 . TGTGCCGTGAGGAAACAGGGGATGAACACTGAAGCTTTCTTT CAVRKQGMNTEAFF
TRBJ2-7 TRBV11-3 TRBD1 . TGTGCCAGCAGCTTACAGGACAGGTCCGAGCAGTACTTC CASSLQDRSEQYF
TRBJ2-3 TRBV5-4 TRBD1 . TGTGCCAGCAGCTTGGGAGGGGGCGCAGATACGCAGTATTTT CASSLGGGADTQYF
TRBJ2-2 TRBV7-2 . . TGTGCCAGCAGCTATATAGAGGGTTCCACCGGGGAGCTGTTTTTT CASSYIEGSTGELFF
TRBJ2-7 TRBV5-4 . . TGTGCCAGCAGCTCTCCAAAGGGGGGGCCGGGTGCTAGCACCTACGAGCAGTACTTC CASSSPKGGPGASTYEQYF
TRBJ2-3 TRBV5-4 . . TGTGCCAGCAGCTTCGGCGGGTCCACAGATACGCAGTATTTT CASSFGGSTDTQYF
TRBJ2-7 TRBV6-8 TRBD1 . TGTGCCAGCAGCTATGCGAGCCGGGACAGGGGACACGAGCAGTACTTC CASSYASRDRGHEQYF
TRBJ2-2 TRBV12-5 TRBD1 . TGTGCTAGTGGTTTCCTTCTCAAGGGACAGCCGAACACCGGGGAGCTGTTTTTT CASGFLLKGQPNTGELFF
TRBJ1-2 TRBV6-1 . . TGTGCCAGCACCTTGGAGGCCTTCATTGGCTACACCTTC CASTLEAFIGYTF
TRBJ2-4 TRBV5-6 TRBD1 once TGTGCCAGCAGCCCGTTCCGGGACAGGGGTTGGAAAAACATTCAGTACTTC CASSPFRDRGWKNIQYF
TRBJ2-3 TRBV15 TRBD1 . TGTGCCACCAGCAGAGACCGACAGGGTCCATTCACAGATACGCAGTATTTT CATSRDRQGPFTDTQYF
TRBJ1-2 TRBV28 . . TGTGCCAGCAGTAGAGGGCATCAAGGCTACACCTTC CASSRGHQGYTF
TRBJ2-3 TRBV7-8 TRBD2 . TGTGCCAGCAGCTTTATTTTAGCGGGAGCCACAGATACGCAGTATTTT CASSFILAGATDTQYF
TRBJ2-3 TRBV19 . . TGTGCCAGTAGTATGGTAGGGGCCCTCACAGATACGCAGTATTTT CASSMVGALTDTQYF
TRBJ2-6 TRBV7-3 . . TGTGCCAGCAGCTTCCCTATCTCTGGGGCCAACGTCCTGACTTTC CASSFPISGANVLTF
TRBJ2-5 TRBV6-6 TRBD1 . TGTGCCAGCAGTTACCGCAACAGGGGAAAGGGAGAGACCCAGTACTTC CASSYRNRGKGETQYF
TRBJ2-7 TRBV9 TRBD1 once TGTGCCAGCAGCGTAACTACCGGGACAGGGAGAATCGAGCAGTACTTC CASSVTTGTGRIEQYF
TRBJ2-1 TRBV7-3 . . TGTGCCAGCAGCCCAGGAGGAAGTCCGGAGCAGTTCTTC CASSPGGSPEQFF
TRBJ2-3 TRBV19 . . TGTGCCAGTACCCTTGGGGGGGGCTGGGCAGATACGCAGTATTTT CASTLGGGWADTQYF
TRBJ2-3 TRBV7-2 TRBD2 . TGTGCCAGCAGCTTAGGACTAGCGAACACAGATACGCAGTATTTT CASSLGLANTDTQYF
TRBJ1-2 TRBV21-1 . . TGTGCCAGCAGCAAAGGGGTCCTTAACAGGGTGGGGCAAGGCTACACCTTC CASSKGVLNRVGQGYTF
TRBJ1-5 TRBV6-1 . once TGTGCCAGCAGCGGAGACAGGATGAATCAGCCCCAGCATTTT CASSGDRMNQPQHF
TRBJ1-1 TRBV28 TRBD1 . TGTGCCAGCAGTTTATGGGGGTCCGGGACAGGGCGTCCTTACCTCTTATTGAACACTGAAGCTTTCTTT CASSLWGSGTGRPYLLLNTEAFF
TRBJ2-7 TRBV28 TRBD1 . TGTGCCAGCAGTTGGGACCCGGACAGGGACTTATTCTACGAGCAGTACTTC CASSWDPDRDLFYEQYF
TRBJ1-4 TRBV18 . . TGTGCCAGCTCACCACCGGGAGGTGAAAAACTGTTTTTT CASSPPGGEKLFF
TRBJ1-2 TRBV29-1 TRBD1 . TGCAGCGTTGGGAAGGCTCGAGGGACAGGGGGCGGCTACACCTTC CSVGKARGTGGGYTF
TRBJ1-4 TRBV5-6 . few TGTGCCAGCAGCTTGGGACAGGTTGGAGAAAAACTGTTTTTT CASSLGQVGEKLFF
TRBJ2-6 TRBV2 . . TGTGCCAGCAGGGCGGGAAACTCTGGGGCCAACGTCCTGACTTTC CASRAGNSGANVLTF
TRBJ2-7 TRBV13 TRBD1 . TGTGCCAGCAGCTCGGACAGGGGAGACGAGCAGTACTTC CASSSDRGDEQYF
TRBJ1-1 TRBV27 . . TGTGCCAGCAGTCCCCTTAGCGGTATGAACACTGAAGCTTTCTTT CASSPLSGMNTEAFF
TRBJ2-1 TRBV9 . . TGTGCCAGCAGCGTGGAGCTGCTTACCTACAATGAGCAGTTCTTC CASSVELLTYNEQFF